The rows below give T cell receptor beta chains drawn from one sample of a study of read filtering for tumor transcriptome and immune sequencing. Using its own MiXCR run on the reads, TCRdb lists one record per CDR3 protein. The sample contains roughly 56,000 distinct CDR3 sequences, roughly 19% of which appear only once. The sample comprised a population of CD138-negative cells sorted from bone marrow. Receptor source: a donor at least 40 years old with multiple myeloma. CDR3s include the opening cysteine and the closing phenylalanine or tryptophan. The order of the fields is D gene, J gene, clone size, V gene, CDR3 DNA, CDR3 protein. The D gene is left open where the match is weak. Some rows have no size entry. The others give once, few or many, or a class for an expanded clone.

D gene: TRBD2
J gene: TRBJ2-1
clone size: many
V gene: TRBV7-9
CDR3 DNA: TGTGCCAGCAGCTCGCTAGCGGGAGTATACAATGAGCAGTTCTTC
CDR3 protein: CASSSLAGVYNEQFF

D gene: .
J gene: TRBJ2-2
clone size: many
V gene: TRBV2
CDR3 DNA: TGTGCCAGCAGCCCCGAGGGAACCGGGGAGCTGTTTTTT
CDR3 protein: CASSPEGTGELFF

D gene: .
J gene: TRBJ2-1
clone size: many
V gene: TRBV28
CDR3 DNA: TGTGCCAGCAGTTTACCAGGTCAGGGATTAGGGTACAATGAGCAGTTCTTC
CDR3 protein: CASSLPGQGLGYNEQFF

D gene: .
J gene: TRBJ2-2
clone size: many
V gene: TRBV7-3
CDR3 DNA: TGTGCCAGCAGCTCGGGGCCTTCCGGGGAGCTGTTTTTT
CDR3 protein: CASSSGPSGELFF

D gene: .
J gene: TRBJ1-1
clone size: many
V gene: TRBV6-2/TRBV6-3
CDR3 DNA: TGTGCCAGCACCAGGAAGGCGGGGAACACTGAAGCTTTCTTT
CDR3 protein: CASTRKAGNTEAFF

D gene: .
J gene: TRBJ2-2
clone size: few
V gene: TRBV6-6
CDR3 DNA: TGTGCCAGCAGAACACCCCCCCTCGGGGAGCTGTTTTTT
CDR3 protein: CASRTPPLGELFF

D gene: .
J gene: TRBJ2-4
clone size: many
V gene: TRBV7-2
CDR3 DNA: TGTGCCAGCAGCTTAGATTATAGGAGGGGGGTTCTAGCCAAAAACATTCAGTACTTC
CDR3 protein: CASSLDYRRGVLAKNIQYF

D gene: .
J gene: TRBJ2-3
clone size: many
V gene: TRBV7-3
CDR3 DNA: TGTGCCAGCAGCCGTAACCCGGGACGAGGAGATACGCAGTATTTT
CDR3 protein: CASSRNPGRGDTQYF

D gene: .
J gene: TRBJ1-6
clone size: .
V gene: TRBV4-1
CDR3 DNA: TGCACCAGCAGCCAAGAAGTTGATTTTGGCAGGTCCTATAATTCGCCCCTCCACTTT
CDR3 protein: CTSSQEVDFGRSYNSPLHF

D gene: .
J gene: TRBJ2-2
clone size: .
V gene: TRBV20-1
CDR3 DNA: TGCAGTGCGAGAGATTGGGTGGCCGGGGAGCTGTTTTTT
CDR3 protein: CSARDWVAGELFF

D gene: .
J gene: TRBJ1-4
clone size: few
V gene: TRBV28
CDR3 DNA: TGTGCCAGCGGGGGAGGGCGAGAAAAACTGTTTTTT
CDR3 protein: CASGGGREKLFF

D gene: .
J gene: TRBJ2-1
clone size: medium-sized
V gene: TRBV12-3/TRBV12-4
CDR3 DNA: TGTGCCAGCAGTTCCGGTCTGGCGGGGCTGGATGAGCAGTTCTTC
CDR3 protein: CASSSGLAGLDEQFF

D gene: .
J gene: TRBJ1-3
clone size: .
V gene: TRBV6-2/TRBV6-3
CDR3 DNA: TGTGCCAGCAGTTACTCCTACAAGGCTTTCTCTGGAAACACCATATATTTT
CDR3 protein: CASSYSYKAFSGNTIYF

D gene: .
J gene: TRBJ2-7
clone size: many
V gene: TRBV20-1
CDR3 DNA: TGCAGTGCGCGGGACAGAATAGTTTACGAGCAGTACTTC
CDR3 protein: CSARDRIVYEQYF

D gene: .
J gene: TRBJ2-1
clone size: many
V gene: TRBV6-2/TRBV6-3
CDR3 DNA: TGTGCCAGCAGTCCTGTAGCCCGCGGGGTCAATGAGCAGTTCTTC
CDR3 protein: CASSPVARGVNEQFF

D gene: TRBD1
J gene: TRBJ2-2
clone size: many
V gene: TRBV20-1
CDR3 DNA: TGCAGTGCTAGAGATTGGTTAAAGGGGGCTCTGGCCGGGGAGCTGTTTTTT
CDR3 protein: CSARDWLKGALAGELFF

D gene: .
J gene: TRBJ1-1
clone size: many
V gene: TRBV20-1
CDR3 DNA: TGCAGTGCTAGGGTACAGGTAATGAACACTGAAGCTTTCTTT
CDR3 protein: CSARVQVMNTEAFF

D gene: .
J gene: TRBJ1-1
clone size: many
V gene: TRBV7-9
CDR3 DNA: TGTGCCAGCAGCTTAGATTTCACTGAAGCTTTCTTT
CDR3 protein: CASSLDFTEAFF

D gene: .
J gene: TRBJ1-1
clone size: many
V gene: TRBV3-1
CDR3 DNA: TGTGCCAGCAGCCAACACACTGAAGCTTTCTTT
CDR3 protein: CASSQHTEAFF

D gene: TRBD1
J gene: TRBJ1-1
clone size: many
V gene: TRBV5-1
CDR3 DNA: TGCGCCAGCACCCTGGGACACGGGACAGAGACATCTTTCTTT
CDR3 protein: CASTLGHGTETSFF

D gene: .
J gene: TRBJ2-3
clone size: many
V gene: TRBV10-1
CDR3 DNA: TGCGCCAGCAGTGGACGTTCAATACGGGAGAGGGGCACAGATACGCAGTATTTT
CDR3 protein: CASSGRSIRERGTDTQYF

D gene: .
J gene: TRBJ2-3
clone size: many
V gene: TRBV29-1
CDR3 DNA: TGCAGCGGGCTTCAGGTAGATACGCAGTATTTT
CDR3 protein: CSGLQVDTQYF

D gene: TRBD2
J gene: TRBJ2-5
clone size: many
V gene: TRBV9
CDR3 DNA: TGTGCCAGCAGCGGACTAGCGGAAGAGACCCAGTACTTC
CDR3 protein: CASSGLAEETQYF

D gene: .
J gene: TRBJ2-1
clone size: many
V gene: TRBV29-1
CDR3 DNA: TGCTGCGTTGAATACAGGGTCGTACGGTTCTTC
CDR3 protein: CCVEYRVVRFF

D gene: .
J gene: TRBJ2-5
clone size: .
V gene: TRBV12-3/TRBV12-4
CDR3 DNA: TGTTCCAGCAGTAGATCAACGGGATACCAAGAGACCCAGTACTTC
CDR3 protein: CSSSRSTGYQETQYF

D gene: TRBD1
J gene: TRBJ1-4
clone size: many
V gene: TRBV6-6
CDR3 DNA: TGTGCCAGCAGAGGATCCGGGACAGGAAATGAAAAACTGTTTTTT
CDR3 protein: CASRGSGTGNEKLFF

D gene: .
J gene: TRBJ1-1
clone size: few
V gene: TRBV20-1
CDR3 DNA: TGCAGTGCAATCTTATCGCAGATCACTGAAGCTTTCTTT
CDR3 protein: CSAILSQITEAFF

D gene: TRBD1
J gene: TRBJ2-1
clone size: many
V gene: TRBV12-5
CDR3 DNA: TGTGCTAGTGGACCCGGGACAGGGGTATACAATGAGCAGTTCTTC
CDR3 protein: CASGPGTGVYNEQFF

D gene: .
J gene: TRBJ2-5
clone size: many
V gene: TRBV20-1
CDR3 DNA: TGCAGTGCTAGAGAGGGTAGCGCCACCTCGGAGACCCAGTACTTC
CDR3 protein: CSAREGSATSETQYF

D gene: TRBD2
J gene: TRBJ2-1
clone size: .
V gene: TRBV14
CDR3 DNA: TGTGCCAGCAGCCAAGGGGAGGGTCGGATAAATGAGCAGTTCTTC
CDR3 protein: CASSQGEGRINEQFF

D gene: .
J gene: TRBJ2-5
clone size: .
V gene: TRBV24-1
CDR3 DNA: TGTGCCACCAGTGATCTCGGGGCAGGACAAGAGACCCAGTACTTC
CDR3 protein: CATSDLGAGQETQYF

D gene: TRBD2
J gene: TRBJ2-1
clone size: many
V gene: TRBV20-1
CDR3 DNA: TGCAGTGCTCTAACTAGCGGGAGTAGGGATGAGCAGTTCTTC
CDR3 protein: CSALTSGSRDEQFF

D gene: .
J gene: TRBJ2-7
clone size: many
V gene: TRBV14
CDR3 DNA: TGTGCCAGCAGCCAAAGTTATACAGATCTAGACGAGCAGTACTTC
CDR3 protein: CASSQSYTDLDEQYF

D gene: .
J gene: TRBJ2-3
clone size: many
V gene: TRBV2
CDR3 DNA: TGTGCCAGCTCCCGGGGGACAGCGGTCACTGAGGCGCAGTATTTT
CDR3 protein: CASSRGTAVTEAQYF

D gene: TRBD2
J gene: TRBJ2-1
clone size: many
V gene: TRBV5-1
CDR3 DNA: TGCGCCAGCAGCTTACTAGCGGGGGAATACAATGAGCAGTTCTTC
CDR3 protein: CASSLLAGEYNEQFF

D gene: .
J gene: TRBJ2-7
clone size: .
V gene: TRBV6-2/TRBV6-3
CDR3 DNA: TGTGCCAGCAATTACACGGCCGGGACCGCTCGTTACGAGCAGTACTTC
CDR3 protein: CASNYTAGTARYEQYF

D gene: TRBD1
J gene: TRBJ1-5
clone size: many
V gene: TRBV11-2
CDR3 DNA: TGTGCCAGCAGCGCCCTGGGGCAGGGGGATCAGCCCCAGCATTTT
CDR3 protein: CASSALGQGDQPQHF

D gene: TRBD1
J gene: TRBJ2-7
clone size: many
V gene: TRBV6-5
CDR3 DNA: TGTGCCAGCAGAAAGGACAGGTATTCTTACGAGCAGTACTTC
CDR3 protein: CASRKDRYSYEQYF

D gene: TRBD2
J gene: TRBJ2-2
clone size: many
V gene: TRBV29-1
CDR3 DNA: TGCAGCGTTGAACTAGCGGGGGGGGTCACCGGGGAGCTGTTTTTT
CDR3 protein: CSVELAGGVTGELFF

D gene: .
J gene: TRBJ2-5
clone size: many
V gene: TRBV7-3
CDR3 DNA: TGTGCCAGCAGCCCCGGTCTGGGGGGAAGAGAGACCCAGTACTTC
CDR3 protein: CASSPGLGGRETQYF

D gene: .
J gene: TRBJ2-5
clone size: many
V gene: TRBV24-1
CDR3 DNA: TGTGCCACCAGTCCGGGGGAAGAGACCCAGTACTTC
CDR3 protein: CATSPGEETQYF